This T cell receptor (beta chain) stems from a study of CD8 T cells in ankylosing spondylitis. A single record per CDR3 protein comes from TCRdb applying MiXCR to the 5' RACE reads. Of approximately 220,000 distinct CDR3 sequences in the sample, around 19% were seen once. Trimming removed 1 base at V and 5 bases at J, with 14 bases between. The CDR3 extends over 15 amino acids. The germline V gene has CDR1 MGHRA and CDR2 YSYEKL. About this clonotype itself: Its antigen is unknown.

The study's findings and limits: It appeared that ankylosing spondylitis blood was characterized by a TCR beta motif of seven or eight highly homologous variants. A subset of motif variants has previously been described in the synovial fluid and blood of reactive arthritis.

This sequence originates from a male donor with ankylosing spondylitis. What was sequenced was blood, either unsorted or a sorted T cell fraction (not recorded which). The chain employs TRBV4-1 and TRBJ1-2, with D perhaps matching TRBD1 (6 bases). CDR3 bases: TGCGCCAGCAGCCAAGTACAGGGTAGGGGATATGGCTACACCTTC. This codes for CASSQVQGRGYGYTF.